This TCR beta chain was sequenced for a study of blood T cell repertoires in COVID-19. From germline, CDR1 is SGHVS and CDR2 FNYEAQ. This CDR3 is built from 15 residues. Unmatched junction bases numbered 4, after V lost 4 bases and J lost 0 bases. Assay: immunoSEQ multiplex PCR; the TCRdb copy retains only in-frame clones and omits some. The sample includes 150,000 to 200,000 clones, about nine tenths of them seen just once. V usage is TRBV7-6 and J usage is TRBJ2-3, with 7 nucleotides matching TRBD2. The sample was peripheral blood. The TCR was taken from a man between 35 and 55 years old with acute or convalescent COVID-19. The CDR3 region is CASSSLALSTDTQYF. Here the CDR3 DNA reads TGTGCCAGCAGCTCACTAGCGTTGAGCACAGATACGCAGTATTTT.